This T cell receptor beta chain was profiled in a study of T cell responses to AZD1222 COVID-19 vaccine. Findings and limits, study-wide: White British people made up most donors, females outnumbered males, and clonal diversity was possibly underestimated. The study sampled repertoires only after the peak T cell response. Regions left unmutated in variants are reportedly the target of nearly half of spike-specific TCRs.

Sequencing was performed with immunoSEQ multiplex PCR; in TCRdb, only in-frame clones are kept and a portion is missing. The sample lists approximately 67,000 clones, 84% occurring once. CDR1 is SGHRS, CDR2 YFSETQ, per germline. Trimming took off 4 bases at V and 1 base at J, with 9 bases between the two ends. CDR3 length equals 14 residues. This clone was detected only once. Its antigen is as yet unknown. This receptor was identified in an adult in good health. The rearrangement links TRBV5-1 to TRBJ1-5; D unresolved. The specimen was peripheral blood, collected on day 0 of AZD1222 vaccination. The CDR3 nucleotides are TGCGCCAGCAGCCAGGACGCCAGCAATCAGCCCCAGCATTTT. Amino acid sequence: CASSQDASNQPQHF. The full variable domain, in which reference TRBV5-1 and TRBJ1-5 provide the parts outside the CDR3, is KAGVTQTPRYLIKTRGQQVTLSCSPISGHRSVSWYQQTPGQGLQFLFEYFSETQRNKGNFPGRFSGRQFSNSRSEMNVSTLELGDSALYLCASSQDASNQPQHFGDGTRLSIL.